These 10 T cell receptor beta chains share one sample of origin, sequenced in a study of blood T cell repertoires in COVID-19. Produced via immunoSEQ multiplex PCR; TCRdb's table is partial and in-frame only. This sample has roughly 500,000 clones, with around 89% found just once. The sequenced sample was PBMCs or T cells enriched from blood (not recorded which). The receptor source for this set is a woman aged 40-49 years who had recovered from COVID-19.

The CDR3 DNA follows: TGCAGCGTCCCCAGAACAGGGCTAAACTATGGCTACACCTTC. Protein: CSVPRTGLNYGYTF. V gene TRBV29-1 combines with J gene TRBJ1-2; tentative D call: TRBD1 (6 bases). Germline V CDR1 and CDR2: SQVTM, ANQGSEA. V lost 6 bases and J lost 2, with 16 bases in between. The CDR3 has 14 residues.

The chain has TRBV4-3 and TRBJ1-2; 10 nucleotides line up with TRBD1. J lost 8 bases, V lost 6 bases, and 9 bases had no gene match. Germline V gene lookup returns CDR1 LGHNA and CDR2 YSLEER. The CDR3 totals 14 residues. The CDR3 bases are TGCGCCAGCAGTCAGCCCGGGACAGGGGCAGGCTACACCTTC. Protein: CASSQPGTGAGYTF.

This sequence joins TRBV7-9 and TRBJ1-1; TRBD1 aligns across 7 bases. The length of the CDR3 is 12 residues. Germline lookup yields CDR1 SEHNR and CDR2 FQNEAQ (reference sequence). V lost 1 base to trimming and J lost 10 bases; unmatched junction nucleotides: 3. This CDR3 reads CASSLESGGAFF. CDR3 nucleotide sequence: TGTGCCAGCAGCTTAGAATCAGGGGGAGCTTTCTTT.

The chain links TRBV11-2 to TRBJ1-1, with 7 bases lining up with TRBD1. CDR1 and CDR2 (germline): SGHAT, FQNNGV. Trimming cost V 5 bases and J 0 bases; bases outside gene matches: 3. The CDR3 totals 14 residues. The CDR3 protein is CASSLGTVNTEAFF. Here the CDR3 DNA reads TGTGCCAGCAGCCTGGGGACAGTGAACACTGAAGCTTTCTTT. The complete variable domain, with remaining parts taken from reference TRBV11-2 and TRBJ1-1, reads EAGVAQSPRYKIIEKRQSVAFWCNPISGHATLYWYQQILGQGPKLLIQFQNNGVVDDSQLPKDRFSAERLKGVDSTLKIQPAKLEDSAVYLCASSLGTVNTEAFFGQGTRLTVV.

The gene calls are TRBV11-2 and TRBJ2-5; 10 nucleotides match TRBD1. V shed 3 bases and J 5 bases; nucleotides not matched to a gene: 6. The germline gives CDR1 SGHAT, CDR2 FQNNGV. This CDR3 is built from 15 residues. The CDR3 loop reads CASSFGTGVGETQYF. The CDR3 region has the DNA TGTGCCAGCAGCTTTGGGACAGGGGTGGGGGAGACCCAGTACTTC. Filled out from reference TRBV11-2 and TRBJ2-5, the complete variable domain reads EAGVAQSPRYKIIEKRQSVAFWCNPISGHATLYWYQQILGQGPKLLIQFQNNGVVDDSQLPKDRFSAERLKGVDSTLKIQPAKLEDSAVYLCASSFGTGVGETQYFGPGTRLLVL.

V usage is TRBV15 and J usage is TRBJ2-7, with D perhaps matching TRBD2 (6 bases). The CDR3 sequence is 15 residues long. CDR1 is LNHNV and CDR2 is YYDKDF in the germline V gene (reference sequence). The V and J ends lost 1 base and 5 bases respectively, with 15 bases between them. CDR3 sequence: CATSRGLDRSDEQYF. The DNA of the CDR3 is TGTGCCACCAGCAGAGGACTAGATAGGTCGGACGAGCAGTACTTC.

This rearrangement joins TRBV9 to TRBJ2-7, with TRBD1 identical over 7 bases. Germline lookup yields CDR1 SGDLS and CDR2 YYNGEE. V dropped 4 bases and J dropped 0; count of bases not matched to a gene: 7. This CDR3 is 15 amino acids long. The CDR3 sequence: CASSPGQLGSYEQYF. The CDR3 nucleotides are TGTGCCAGCAGCCCGGGACAGCTGGGCTCCTACGAGCAGTACTTC.

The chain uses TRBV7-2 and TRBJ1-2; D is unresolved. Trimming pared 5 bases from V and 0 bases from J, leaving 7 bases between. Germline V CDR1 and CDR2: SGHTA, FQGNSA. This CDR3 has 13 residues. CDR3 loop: CASSPQTNYGYTF. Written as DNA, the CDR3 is TGTGCCAGCAGCCCCCAGACTAACTATGGCTACACCTTC.

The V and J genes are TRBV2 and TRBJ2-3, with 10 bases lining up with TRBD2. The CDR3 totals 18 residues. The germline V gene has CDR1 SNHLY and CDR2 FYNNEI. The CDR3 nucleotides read TGTGCTTCCCTGGGGCCCACCGAGCTAGCGGGAGGCACAGATACGCAGTATTTT. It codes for CASLGPTELAGGTDTQYF.

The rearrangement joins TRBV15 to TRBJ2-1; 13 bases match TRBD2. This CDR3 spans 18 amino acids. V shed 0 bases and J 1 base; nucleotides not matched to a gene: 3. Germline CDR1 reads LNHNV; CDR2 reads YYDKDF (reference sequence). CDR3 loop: CATSRDWTSGRSYNEQFF. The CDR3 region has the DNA TGTGCCACCAGCAGAGATTGGACTAGCGGGAGATCCTACAATGAGCAGTTCTTC.